This T cell receptor (beta chain) was retrieved from a study of T cells in Graves' hyperthyroidism and ophthalmopathy. Findings and caveats of the study: Ophthalmopathy was distinguished from stable hyperthyroidism by 13 V-J signatures.

The CDR3 extends over 15 amino acids. CDR1 is SQVTM and CDR2 is ANQGSEA in the germline V gene. Trimming removed 4 bases at V and 0 bases at J, with 13 bases between. It was RNA transcripts that yielded the amplified TCR beta CDR3 regions. The HTBI set primed first-round TCR CDR3 RT-PCR. TCRdb re-called the multiplex PCR reads through MiXCR, storing one row per CDR3 protein. Of hundreds of thousands of distinct CDR3 sequences detected, approximately 14% appear once; the ten largest clones hold 5.5% to 7.5%. The sample holds many counts of this clonotype. Antigen unknown. The receptor comes from a woman between 25 and 40 years old with Graves' hyperthyroidism that later progressed to Graves' ophthalmopathy. Sequenced material: blood. The J gene is TRBJ2-1, the V gene TRBV29-1; no definite D call. The CDR3 sequence is CSVVLVRSSYNEQFF. The CDR3 bases are TGCAGCGTTGTATTGGTCCGAAGCTCCTACAATGAGCAGTTCTTC.